This T cell receptor (beta chain) stems from a study of a mutant IDH1 vaccine in newly diagnosed glioma. Study at large: Most patients had received both radiotherapy and temozolomide, the prior options being radiotherapy, temozolomide, or both. The study, taken as a whole, reports: Among patients, about 94% showed immune responses induced by the vaccine. Alterations occurring in top peripheral T cell clonotypes seemed unrelated to pseudoprogression.

Time point of the sample: baseline, week 1 (first vaccination visit). The treatment: pre-vaccination baseline after standard-of-care therapy. Diagnosis in the donors showed new WHO grade 3 or 4 astrocytomas that were IDH1-mutant and ATRX-lost. A note on this clone: Antigen unknown.

Libraries were prepared by immunoSEQ multiplex PCR; TCRdb keeps only in-frame clonotypes and omits some of them. The data contain about 59,000 clones, 91% of them singletons. The sequences come from PBMCs, collected from a glioma patient treated with radiotherapy, temozolomide or both. This TCR was sampled from a man between 50 and 59 years old with glioma.

The CDR3 nucleotides read TGTGCCAGCAGCAGGGGTAGGGGCCCCTCCTACGAGCAGTACTTC. Translation: CASSRGRGPSYEQYF. The chain employs TRBV9 and TRBJ2-7; possible D gene TRBD1, 5 bases. Trimming cost V 4 bases and J 0 bases, with 14 bases left between them. This CDR3 has 15 amino acids. CDR1 is SGDLS, CDR2 YYNGEE, per germline.